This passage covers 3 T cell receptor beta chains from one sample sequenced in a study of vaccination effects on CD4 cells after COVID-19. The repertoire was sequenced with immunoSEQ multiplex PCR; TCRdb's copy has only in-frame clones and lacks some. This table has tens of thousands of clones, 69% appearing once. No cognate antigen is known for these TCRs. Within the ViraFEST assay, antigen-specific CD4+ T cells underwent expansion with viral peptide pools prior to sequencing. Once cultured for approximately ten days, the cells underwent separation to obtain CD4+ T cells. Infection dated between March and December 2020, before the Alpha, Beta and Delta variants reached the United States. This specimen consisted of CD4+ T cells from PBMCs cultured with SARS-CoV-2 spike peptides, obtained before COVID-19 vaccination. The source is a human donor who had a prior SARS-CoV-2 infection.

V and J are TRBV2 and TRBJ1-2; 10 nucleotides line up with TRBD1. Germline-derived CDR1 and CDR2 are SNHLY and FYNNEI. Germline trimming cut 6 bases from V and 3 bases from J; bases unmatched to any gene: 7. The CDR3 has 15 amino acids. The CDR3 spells CASREPGQGYYGYTF. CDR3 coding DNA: TGTGCCAGCAGAGAACCGGGACAGGGGTACTATGGCTACACCTTC.

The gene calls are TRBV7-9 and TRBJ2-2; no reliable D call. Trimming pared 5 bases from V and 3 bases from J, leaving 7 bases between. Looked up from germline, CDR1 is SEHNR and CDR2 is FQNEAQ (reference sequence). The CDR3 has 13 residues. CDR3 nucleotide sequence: TGTGCCAGCAGCCCAAGAGACACCGGGGAGCTGTTTTTT. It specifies CASSPRDTGELFF.

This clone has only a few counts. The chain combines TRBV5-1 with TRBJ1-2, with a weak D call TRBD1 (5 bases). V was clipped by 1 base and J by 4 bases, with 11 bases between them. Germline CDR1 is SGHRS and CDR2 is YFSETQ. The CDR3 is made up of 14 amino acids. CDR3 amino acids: CASSLSQGPYGYTF. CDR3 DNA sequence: TGCGCCAGCAGCTTGAGTCAGGGTCCCTATGGCTACACCTTC.